This T cell receptor beta chain appears in the sequencing data of a study of T cell responses to AZD1222 COVID-19 vaccine. A remark on this clone: Antigen specificity is unknown.

Repertoires were generated with immunoSEQ multiplex PCR, while TCRdb's copy carries only in-frame clones and drops some. In the table there are 75,000 to 95,000 clones, roughly 90% of which are singletons. The study's findings and limits: Donors were chiefly white British, with a greater number of females, and clonal diversity was perhaps underestimated. Only six or seven AZD1222 recipients tested seropositive at baseline. Unmutated regions of variants are reportedly targeted by nearly half of spike-specific TCRs. Once two AZD1222 doses were given, Spike-specific TCR breadth and depth went up.

Sample: peripheral blood, taken on day 0 of AZD1222 vaccination. This receptor was taken from an adult in good health.

The CDR3 sequence: CAWTTLTRQETQYF. CDR3 in DNA: TGTGCCTGGACAACTTTAACGCGGCAAGAGACCCAGTACTTC. The V and J genes are TRBV30 and TRBJ2-5; D remains ambiguous. V shed 4 bases and J shed 2 bases, with 14 bases lying between them. Germline CDR1 is GTSNPN and CDR2 is SVGIG (reference sequence). This CDR3 region has 14 residues.